Shown below are 24 T cell receptor beta chains from a single sample sequenced in a study of shared clonotypes between healthy human individuals. The table came from immunoSEQ multiplex PCR; TCRdb's copy has only in-frame clones and leaves some out. This table holds 700,000 or so clones, around 72% found once. Specimen: memory CD4+ T cells sorted from blood. The subset is: CD45RA-negative fraction. Receptors were obtained from a woman aged 25 to 39 in good health.

This clone was seen a handful of times. The chain uses TRBV5-1 and TRBJ2-1; D possibly corresponds to TRBD2 (5 bases). In germline, CDR1 is SGHRS, CDR2 YFSETQ. Trimming left V 0 bases short and J 8 bases short, with 12 bases between. This CDR3 spans 14 amino acids. The chain's CDR3 is CASSLVVGGDEQFF. The CDR3 DNA reads TGCGCCAGCAGCTTGGTGGTCGGAGGCGATGAGCAGTTCTTC. Full variable domain (remainder filled in from reference TRBV5-1 and TRBJ2-1): KAGVTQTPRYLIKTRGQQVTLSCSPISGHRSVSWYQQTPGQGLQFLFEYFSETQRNKGNFPGRFSGRQFSNSRSEMNVSTLELGDSALYLCASSLVVGGDEQFFGPGTRLTVL.

The chain carries TRBV28 and TRBJ2-1; no definite D call. The CDR3 loop spans 15 amino acids. V was shortened by 3 bases and J by 6 bases, with 15 bases between the two germline ends. From germline, CDR1 is MDHEN and CDR2 SYDVKM. The CDR3 sequence: CASSFSANYFNEQFF. The CDR3 DNA sequence: TGTGCCAGCAGTTTTTCGGCAAACTATTTCAATGAGCAGTTCTTC.

The chain recombines TRBV27 with TRBJ1-1, with D possibly matching TRBD1 (5 bases). Germline lookup yields CDR1 MNHEY and CDR2 SMNVEV (reference sequence). Trimming took 4 bases from V and 1 from J, leaving 13 bases between them. The CDR3 has 15 residues. Here the CDR3 DNA reads TGTGCCAGCAGTTACAGGATCGGCGGGAACACTGAAGCTTTCTTT. Its protein product is CASSYRIGGNTEAFF.

The J gene is TRBJ1-5, the V gene TRBV10-3, with a weak D call TRBD1 (5 bases). V lost 2 bases and J 6 bases, leaving 8 bases between the germline ends. CDR3 length equals 13 residues. Germline CDR1 reads ENHRY; CDR2 reads SYGVKD. In DNA, the CDR3 is TGTGCCATCAGTGAGGATGGGGGTCAGCCCCAGCATTTT. This sequence encodes CAISEDGGQPQHF.

This clone was seen more than once but under ten times. CDR3 nucleotide sequence: TGTGCCAGCAGCCCACCCGCGAACTCCTACGAGCAGTACTTC. Translation: CASSPPANSYEQYF. The V and J genes are TRBV11-2 and TRBJ2-7, with D unclear. The length of the CDR3 is 14 residues. V was pared by 5 bases and J by 0 bases, with 11 bases between. The germline V gene has CDR1 SGHAT and CDR2 FQNNGV.

The table lists this clone with many counts. The rearrangement joins TRBV5-1 to TRBJ1-1; D remains ambiguous. Trimming took off 4 bases at V and 1 base at J, with 11 bases between the two ends. This CDR3 is built from 14 residues. The germline V gene encodes CDR1 SGHRS and CDR2 YFSETQ. This CDR3 reads CASSKGTANTEAFF. CDR3 DNA sequence: TGCGCCAGCAGCAAAGGAACCGCGAACACTGAAGCTTTCTTT. The full variable domain, with the rest looked up from reference TRBV5-1 and TRBJ1-1, is KAGVTQTPRYLIKTRGQQVTLSCSPISGHRSVSWYQQTPGQGLQFLFEYFSETQRNKGNFPGRFSGRQFSNSRSEMNVSTLELGDSALYLCASSKGTANTEAFFGQGTRLTVV.

This clone has a handful of counts. J is TRBJ2-6 and V is TRBV11-2; D not certain. Germline V gene sequence: CDR1 SGHAT, CDR2 FQNNGV. This CDR3 contains 15 residues. V lost 0 bases, J lost 4 bases, and 7 bases lay in between. In DNA, the CDR3 is TGTGCCAGCAGCTTAGATCCCAGGGGGGCCAACGTCCTGACTTTC. It yields the protein CASSLDPRGANVLTF.

The rearrangement links TRBV5-4 to TRBJ1-1, with D perhaps matching TRBD1 (5 bases). The CDR3 contains 13 residues. The germline gives CDR1 SGHNT, CDR2 YYREEE (reference sequence). The V end lost 5 bases, the J end lost 0 bases, and 8 bases lay between the germline ends. In DNA form, the CDR3 reads TGTGCCAGCAGAGTGGACATGAACACTGAAGCTTTCTTT. Translating gives CASRVDMNTEAFF. Looking up the rest from reference TRBV5-4 and TRBJ1-1 gives the full variable domain: ETGVTQSPTHLIKTRGQQVTLRCSSQSGHNTVSWYQQALGQGPQFIFQYYREEENGRGNFPPRFSGLQFPNYSSELNVNALELDDSALYLCASRVDMNTEAFFGQGTRLTVV.

This rearrangement joins TRBV19 to TRBJ2-1, with TRBD1 identical over 10 bases. The CDR3 totals 16 residues. Trimming took 6 bases from V and 5 from J; bases not matched to a gene: 10. Germline V gene sequence: CDR1 LNHDA, CDR2 SQIVND (reference sequence). CDR3 nucleotides: TGTGCCAGTAGAGGATCCGGGACAGGGGAAAACAATGAGCAGTTCTTC. As protein: CASRGSGTGENNEQFF.

The table lists this clone with many counts. The V gene is TRBV7-3, the J gene TRBJ2-2; no clear D. The CDR3 covers 13 residues. The V gene's germline CDR1 is SGHTA and CDR2 FQGTGA. Deletions cut 3 bases from V and 4 bases from J, with 6 bases between. This CDR3 is CASSFSSTGELFF. The CDR3 region has the DNA TGTGCCAGCAGCTTCTCGAGCACCGGGGAGCTGTTTTTT.

V and J are TRBV7-2 and TRBJ1-3; no reliable D call. CDR1 is SGHTA and CDR2 is FQGNSA in the germline V gene. V was shortened by 6 bases and J by 0 bases, with 12 bases between the two germline ends. This CDR3 contains 15 residues. For the CDR3, the DNA is TGTGCCAGCAGTTCCGACACCCTCTCTGGAAACACCATATATTTT. Translating gives CASSSDTLSGNTIYF.

V gene TRBV4-1 combines with J gene TRBJ1-5, with 7 bases identical to TRBD1. Trimming cost V 1 base and J 0 bases; bases outside gene matches: 6. This CDR3 has 17 residues. CDR1 MGHRA and CDR2 YSYEKL come from the germline V gene. CDR3 nucleotide sequence: TGCGCCAGCAGCCAAGCCTCAGGGGGGTATAGCAATCAGCCCCAGCATTTT. This sequence encodes CASSQASGGYSNQPQHF.

The gene calls are TRBV7-7 and TRBJ2-3; D is uncertain. V lost 5 bases to trimming and J lost 2 bases, with 14 bases between them. This CDR3 has 15 residues. Germline CDR1 reads SSHAT; CDR2 reads FNYEAQ (reference sequence). In DNA, the CDR3 is TGTGCCAGCAGCCCCCAGGTATCGGTCACAGATACGCAGTATTTT. Encoded protein: CASSPQVSVTDTQYF.

The chain joins TRBV2 to TRBJ2-7; 11 bases agree with TRBD1. Germline V gene lookup returns CDR1 SNHLY and CDR2 FYNNEI. The V and J ends lost 8 bases and 7 bases, in that order; junction bases with no gene match: 10. The CDR3 contains 14 residues. In nucleotides, the CDR3 is TGTGCCAGCTCTGGGACAGGGGGTGGCGGGGAGCAGTACTTC. Protein product: CASSGTGGGGEQYF.

The sample holds many counts of this clone. The chain recombines TRBV5-1 with TRBJ2-7; possible D gene TRBD2, 5 bases. Germline V lookup: CDR1 SGHRS, CDR2 YFSETQ. V was cut by 2 bases and J by 2 bases, with 11 bases left in between. The CDR3 length is 14 residues. This CDR3 reads CASSFLSETYEQYF. DNA for the CDR3: TGCGCCAGCAGCTTTCTTAGCGAGACCTACGAGCAGTACTTC.

The genes are TRBV6-5 and TRBJ1-1; the D gene is possibly TRBD1 (6 bases). Germline CDR1 is MNHEY and CDR2 is SVGAGI. CDR3 length: 12 residues. V was trimmed by 8 bases and J by 5 bases, leaving 12 bases between them. CDR3 nucleotides: TGTGCCAGCGGGAGGGGGGGAACTGAAGCTTTCTTT. Protein sequence: CASGRGGTEAFF.

This chain links TRBV28 with TRBJ2-2, with a weak D call TRBD2 (6 bases). In germline, CDR1 is MDHEN, CDR2 SYDVKM. The CDR3 is 15 residues long. The V end was cut by 2 bases, the J end by 5 bases, with 12 bases between. CDR3 protein: CASSLAEGHTGELFF. CDR3 nucleotides: TGTGCCAGCAGTTTAGCGGAGGGCCATACCGGGGAGCTGTTTTTT.

The rearrangement joins TRBV28 to TRBJ2-3; TRBD1 matches at 9 bases. The CDR3 extends over 15 amino acids. The V gene end was trimmed by 5 bases and the J gene end by 3 bases; junction bases not matched to a gene: 6. Germline CDR1 is MDHEN and CDR2 is SYDVKM. This CDR3 is CASSPGQGWTDTQYF. The CDR3 DNA reads as TGTGCCAGCAGTCCCGGACAGGGGTGGACAGATACGCAGTATTTT.

The V and J genes are TRBV11-1 and TRBJ2-5, with D maybe TRBD2 (5 bases). The J call may be in error: the DNA end matches TRBJ2-7 better. Germline V gene lookup returns CDR1 SGHAT and CDR2 FQDESV (reference sequence). The CDR3 is 14 residues long. CDR3 nucleotide sequence: TGTGCCAGCAGCTTATTACACGGGACCTACGAGCAGTACTTC. Encoded protein: CASSLLHGTYEQYF.

The chain uses TRBV27 and TRBJ2-1, with D possibly TRBD2 on 6 matching bases. Trimming took off 5 bases at V and 11 bases at J, with 16 bases between the two ends. The germline V gene has CDR1 MNHEY and CDR2 SMNVEV (reference sequence). CDR3 length: 13 residues. The CDR3 loop reads CASSPGDRAKQFF. DNA of the CDR3: TGTGCCAGCAGTCCGGGGGATAGGGCTAAGCAGTTCTTC.

The rearrangement joins TRBV5-1 to TRBJ2-5; the D gene is possibly TRBD1 (6 bases). CDR1 and CDR2 from the germline V gene are SGHRS and YFSETQ. Trimming removed 2 bases from V and 4 bases from J, with 15 bases in between. CDR3 size: 15 residues. CDR3 sequence reads: CASSFSNRVGETQYF. The DNA of the CDR3 is TGCGCCAGCAGCTTTTCCAACAGGGTAGGAGAGACCCAGTACTTC.

The chain combines TRBV19 with TRBJ2-3; TRBD2 might be the D (6 bases). Between the trimmed V and J ends, which lost 6 bases and 0 bases, there was a span of 25 bases. Per germline, CDR1 LNHDA and CDR2 SQIVND (reference sequence). CDR3 length: 19 residues. The CDR3 DNA sequence: TGTGCCAGTAGAGGGAGACATGAAAGGCGGGAAGGGAGCACAGATACGCAGTATTTT. As protein: CASRGRHERREGSTDTQYF.

This chain uses TRBV4-1 with TRBJ1-2; tentatively, D is TRBD1 (6 bases). V was clipped by 1 base and J by 2 bases, with 11 bases between them. Germline CDR1 and CDR2: MGHRA and YSYEKL. The CDR3 has 15 amino acids. Written as DNA, the CDR3 is TGCGCCAGCAGCCAAGGGACAGCGATGAACTATGGCTACACCTTC. This encodes CASSQGTAMNYGYTF.

The rearrangement uses TRBV30 and TRBJ2-1; the D gene is possibly TRBD2 (5 bases). Germline V gene data show CDR1 as GTSNPN and CDR2 as SVGIG (reference sequence). The CDR3 runs 13 residues. V was pared by 1 base and J by 6 bases, with 10 bases between. The chain's CDR3 is CAWSAPGGNEQFF. The CDR3 nucleotides read TGTGCCTGGAGTGCCCCCGGAGGCAATGAGCAGTTCTTC.